Given below is one T cell receptor beta chain in context. Its antigen target is currently unknown. No much larger clone exists at a distance of one base, and base qualities are not known. At the junction V is shortened by 6 bases and J by 6 bases, with 11 bases in between. From the cysteine through the phenylalanine, the CDR3 covers 12 amino acids. CDR3 DNA only is kept here, 36 bases in frame from base 1. From the germline V gene, CDR1 is SNHLY and CDR2 is FYNNEI. This sample is drawn from a study of T cell responses to AZD1222 COVID-19 vaccine (dated by TCRdb to the early 2020s). Turning to the overall study: A total of 233 trial participants underwent TCR sequencing, of whom approximately 200 had received two doses of AZD1222 and around 26 had received two doses of the MenACWY control vaccine. Trial participants were enrolled by age into subgroups of 18-55, 56-69 and 70-plus years, and roughly 160, 29 and 62 TCR-sequenced participants, respectively, were included in these subgroups.

The CDR3 regions of human TCRbeta chains were subjected to immunosequencing. Turning to the authors' computational methods: TCRs in the repertoires were matched against a reference library of SARS-CoV-2-specific TCRs that had been generated with the MIRA antigen-specificity platform. Breadth was defined as the fraction of unique TCRs that were SARS-CoV-2-associated. Depth was defined as the fraction of total T cells that were SARS-CoV-2-associated. Using the MIRA data, each spike-specific TCR was mapped to the spike region that the TCR reacts to and placed in a CD4 or CD8 class. Log10-transformed breadth and depth values were compared by one-way ANOVA with Sidak's multiple comparisons tests. The clones in this table, taken by TCRdb from immuneACCESS, are in-frame only. Not every clone is retained; where verified, under half of the shortfall comes from an unresolved V gene, and the cause of the rest is unknown. The V and J calls and the clone size are those of that table, but D and trimming were determined from the DNA. The sample contains over 55,000 clones, 83% of them found a single time. 5.5% to 8% of the sample is held by the ten biggest clonotypes.

On the study overall, not on this receptor specifically: No day 14 peak-response samples were available, so repertoires were characterized only after the peak T cell response. Participants were mostly white British and included more females than males, and it was suggested by the authors that clonal diversity may have been underestimated. Spike-specific TCR breadth and depth rose significantly after two AZD1222 doses compared with day 0 and with MenACWY recipients. The whole spike protein was spanned by vaccine-associated CD4 TCRs, and dominant responses were seen in regions 160-218 and 743-854. In the small 56-69-year group, the increase in depth fell short of significance, most likely because of low power. Epitopes outside the regions mutated in the B.1.351 and B.1.1.7 variants were reportedly recognized by nearly half of the unique spike-specific TCRs. Conclusions about previously exposed vaccinees are limited, since just a handful of AZD1222 recipients were seropositive for SARS-CoV-2 at baseline.

In light of the paper, this sample's time point label describes: about 28 days (+/-7) after the second vaccine dose. AZD1222 recipients whose second dose came at about 4 weeks and those whose second dose came at about 12 weeks were combined into one group, since spike-specific TCR depth and breadth did not differ between the two schedules. Vaccinee samples came from UK trials COV001 and COV002, including a single-blind randomized controlled phase 2/3 trial of AZD1222 (ChAdOx1 nCoV-19) in healthy adults. For TCRbeta chain sequencing, PBMC samples were collected from trial participants at day 0 and at day 28 after the second dose.

The sequencing used peripheral blood, collected 28 days after the second AZD1222 dose. The sequence derives from an adult who received the AZD1222 COVID-19 vaccine. Recombination joined TRBV2 with TRBJ1-1; TRBD1 is a weak D gene call, 5 bases matching. The nucleotide sequence is given as TGTGCCAGCAGGGAGCCAGGGCCTGAAGCTTTCTTT. Its protein is CASREPGPEAFF.